Included here is one T cell receptor (beta chain) sequence, with context. What it recognizes is unknown. Time point of the sample: new active TB diagnosis, blood taken before or within 7 days of starting treatment. Each donor contributed about 100,000 T cells on average, unsorted. The ends were cut back, 2 bases at V and 4 bases at J, with 17 bases in the middle. The germline V gene encodes CDR1 MNHEY and CDR2 SMNVEV (reference sequence). The CDR3 has 17 amino acids. This sample was taken from a study of T cells in tuberculosis. At the level of the study: T cells were selected with CD1B tetramers loaded with glucose monomycolate. A South African cohort included IGRA-negative adolescents, latently infected IGRA-positive adolescents and adults with active tuberculosis. Study-level findings and limits: GMM-specific TCRs were nearer to active tuberculosis alpha repertoires, suggesting expansion.

Generated by immunoSEQ multiplex PCR, the TCRdb table keeps only in-frame clones and is missing some. The table has roughly 32,000 clones, approximately 94% seen once. The TCR comes from an adult with tuberculosis. The chain joins TRBV27 to TRBJ2-2, with TRBD2 as a possible D gene (7 bases). This material consisted of PBMCs, taken at tuberculosis diagnosis. The CDR3 DNA reads TGTGCCAGCAGTTTACGGGGTGGGGGGGCGAGCACCGGGGAGCTGTTTTTT. This gives the protein CASSLRGGGASTGELFF.